This T cell receptor beta chain was observed in a study of T cells in Graves' hyperthyroidism and ophthalmopathy. Authors of the study amplified TCR beta CDR3 regions from RNA transcripts. The HTBI set primed first-round TCR CDR3 RT-PCR. TCRdb re-derived calls from the multiplex PCR reads in MiXCR, one entry per CDR3 protein. Among fewer than 650,000 distinct CDR3 sequences listed, approximately 14% were seen once. CDR3 size: 15 residues. Trimming at V came to 8 bases and at J to 2 bases, leaving 7 bases not matched to a gene. Germline values: CDR1 SGHAT, CDR2 FQNNGV. The table lists this clonotype with many counts.

The receptor's source is a middle-aged woman with Graves' ophthalmopathy. The genes are TRBV11-2 and TRBJ2-7, with TRBD1 matching 12 bases. The sample comprised blood. CDR3 sequence: CASASGQGATYEQYF. The CDR3 region has the DNA TGTGCCAGCGCCTCGGGACAGGGGGCTACCTACGAGCAGTACTTC.